This T cell receptor (beta chain) stems from a study of PD-1 blockade in classical Hodgkin lymphoma. About the study: Patients were dosed intravenously with nivolumab at 3 mg/kg every 2 weeks. General study results and limits: Whereas CD4+ TCR diversity had risen significantly by C4D1, CD8+ TCR diversity had not.

This clone has just a few counts. Its antigen is not known. Germline lookup yields CDR1 SEHNR and CDR2 FQNEAQ (reference sequence). V was pared by 4 bases and J by 5 bases, with 14 bases between. CDR3 length: 14 residues. The repertoire was sequenced with immunoSEQ multiplex PCR; TCRdb's copy has only in-frame clones and lacks some. Among 3,000 or so clones listed, 63% were seen once. With no exception, relapse followed autologous stem cell transplantation in all patients, and brentuximab vedotin exposure varied. Through magnetic negative selection, CD8+ T cells were separated from PBMCs that had been thawed.

The J gene is TRBJ2-5, the V gene TRBV7-9; D possibly corresponds to TRBD1 (6 bases). The starting material was CD8+ T cells from blood, obtained at baseline. The clonotype originates from a human donor with classical Hodgkin lymphoma. CDR3 DNA sequence: TGTGCCAGCAGCTCGACAGGTCGAGGGGAGACCCAGTACTTC. It specifies CASSSTGRGETQYF.